This T cell receptor (beta chain) emerged from a study of shared clonotypes between healthy human individuals. Study-wide findings and caveats: What rarefaction showed was incomplete sorted-subset sequencing despite large depth. Compared with clonotypes that all four donors shared, non-shared clonotypes had lower generation probabilities.

The germline V gene encodes CDR1 SGHRS and CDR2 YFSETQ. The CDR3 totals 14 residues. V lost 4 bases, J lost 3 bases, and 10 bases lay in between. Comment on this clone: Its antigen is as yet unknown.

Libraries were prepared by immunoSEQ multiplex PCR; TCRdb keeps only in-frame clonotypes and omits some of them. This table has roughly 2.2 million clones, 80% to 95% appearing once. The V gene is TRBV5-1, the J gene TRBJ2-2, with D possibly TRBD2 on 6 matching bases. This TCR was recovered from a man between 18 and 29 years old in good health. Some clones in this sample may be carry-over from other donors' samples. Material: naive CD4+ T cells from PBMCs. The subset here: CD45RA+ positively selected. Here the CDR3 reads CASSAGGDTGELFF. The CDR3 DNA reads TGCGCCAGCAGCGCCGGGGGTGACACCGGGGAGCTGTTTTTT. Complete variable domain (other parts from reference TRBV5-1 and TRBJ2-2): KAGVTQTPRYLIKTRGQQVTLSCSPISGHRSVSWYQQTPGQGLQFLFEYFSETQRNKGNFPGRFSGRQFSNSRSEMNVSTLELGDSALYLCASSAGGDTGELFFGEGSRLTVL.